The source of this T cell receptor beta chain is a study of OX40 agonist ivuxolimab in advanced cancers. Study information: The drug used for patients, ivuxolimab, was an agonistic anti-OX40 (CD134) antibody. Six ivuxolimab dose levels, 0.01 to 10 mg/kg, were given intravenously every 2 weeks. Broader study findings: Certain nonresponders likewise exhibited a low normalized T-cell clonal expansion. There was clonal expansion of CD4+ and CD8+ blood T cells by week 6 at 0.1 to 3.0 mg/kg.

For this clone: The antigen is not known.

Trimming at V came to 5 bases and at J to 3 bases, leaving 2 bases not matched to a gene. CDR3 length: 14 amino acids. Germline V gives CDR1 SGHTA, CDR2 FQGTGA. The repertoire was sequenced with immunoSEQ multiplex PCR; TCRdb's copy has only in-frame clones and lacks some. The data contain roughly 89,000 clones, just over 90% of them singletons. This clonotype was sampled from an adult with an advanced solid tumor such as melanoma, head and neck, liver or kidney cancer. The specimen was CD4+ or CD8+ T cells sorted from blood, collected in a trial of the OX40 agonist ivuxolimab. The chain joins TRBV7-3 to TRBJ2-1, with TRBD2 matching over 9 bases. The CDR3 protein is CASSRTSDYNEQFF. The CDR3 DNA is TGTGCCAGCAGCCGGACTAGCGACTACAATGAGCAGTTCTTC. The full variable domain, its missing parts supplied by reference TRBV7-3 and TRBJ2-1, is GAGVSQTPSNKVTEKGKYVELRCDPISGHTALYWYRQSLGQGPEFLIYFQGTGAADDSGLPNDRFFAVRPEGSVSTLKIQRTERGDSAVYLCASSRTSDYNEQFFGPGTRLTVL.